These 5 T cell receptor beta chains came from one sample sequenced in a study of blood T cell repertoires in COVID-19. The table came from immunoSEQ multiplex PCR; TCRdb's copy has only in-frame clones and leaves some out. The profile shows over 75,000 clones, about three quarters of them singletons. Sequencing input: peripheral blood. These receptors were taken from a man aged 50-59 years who had recovered from COVID-19.

This clone was recorded at least ten times. The chain joins TRBV2 to TRBJ2-3; D is perhaps TRBD2 (10 bases). Trimming pared 9 bases from V and 6 bases from J, leaving 28 bases between. Germline values: CDR1 SNHLY, CDR2 FYNNEI. This CDR3 comprises 17 residues. DNA of the CDR3: TGTGCCAGTGGACAGGGGTTAGCGGGAGGACTACTTGATACGCAGTATTTT. It codes for CASGQGLAGGLLDTQYF.

This chain joins TRBV27 and TRBJ2-3; D might be TRBD1 (6 bases). Trimming left V 3 bases short and J 6 bases short, with 13 bases between. Germline-derived CDR1 and CDR2 are MNHEY and SMNVEV (reference sequence). The CDR3 covers 14 residues. CDR3 amino acids: CASSFSQGWDTQYF. DNA for the CDR3: TGTGCCAGCAGTTTTTCCCAGGGGTGGGATACGCAGTATTTT.

This chain uses TRBV7-8 with TRBJ1-6; D gene unclear. The CDR3 consists of 14 residues. V was shortened by 2 bases and J by 4 bases, with 6 bases between the two germline ends. CDR1 SGHVS and CDR2 FQNEAQ come from the germline V gene. The CDR3 reads CASSLTEYNSPLHF. The CDR3 DNA is TGTGCCAGCAGCTTAACAGAGTATAATTCACCCCTCCACTTT.

The J gene is TRBJ2-1, the V gene TRBV15; 11 bases agree with TRBD2. Losses at the gene ends were 5 bases for V and 3 bases for J; bases not matched to a gene: 6. This CDR3 is 16 amino acids long. CDR1 is LNHNV and CDR2 is YYDKDF in the germline V gene (reference sequence). The CDR3 DNA is TGTGCCACCAGCGGCTCCGGGACTAGCGGCTACAATGAGCAGTTCTTC. Amino acids: CATSGSGTSGYNEQFF.

This chain uses TRBV10-3 with TRBJ1-3; 8 bases match TRBD1. This CDR3 spans 19 amino acids. J gave up 0 bases and V 2 bases, and 12 bases lay outside the gene matches. CDR1 is ENHRY, CDR2 SYGVKD, per germline. CDR3 DNA sequence: TGTGCCATCAGTGAGCGACAGGGGACCCTAGCCGTCTCTGGAAACACCATATATTTT. Its translation is CAISERQGTLAVSGNTIYF.